Listed below are T cell receptor beta chains from one sample, sequenced in a study of cytotoxic CD8 clonotypes in ibrutinib-treated CLL. Produced via immunoSEQ multiplex PCR; TCRdb's table is partial and in-frame only. This sample has about 130,000 clones; 80% to 90% occur once, and the top ten carry roughly 2%. This sample comprised PBMCs, obtained after 24 months of ibrutinib treatment. The source is a human donor with chronic lymphocytic leukemia. Each CDR3 is given with its conserved first and last residue. D genes are given only for firm matches. Some rows have no size entry. The others give once, few or many, or a class for an expanded clone.

D	V	J	size	DNA	CDR3
-	TRBV9	TRBJ2-2	-	TGTGCCAGCAGACAAGGTAGCGACACCGGGGAGCTGTTTTTT	CASRQGSDTGELFF
TRBD1	TRBV7-2	TRBJ2-1	-	TGTGCCAGCAGAGAGGACAGGGCCGCCTACAATGAGCAGTTCTTC	CASREDRAAYNEQFF
-	TRBV27	TRBJ1-6	-	TGTGCCAGCAGGGGAAGAGGAGCGACTAATTCACCCCTCCACTTT	CASRGRGATNSPLHF
TRBD2	TRBV7-2	TRBJ2-1	-	TGTGCCAGCAGCTTAGGCGGGAGTTACAATGAGCAGTTCTTC	CASSLGGSYNEQFF
-	TRBV7-9	TRBJ2-7	-	TGTGCCAGCTTCGGGAGCTCCTACGAGCAGTACTTC	CASFGSSYEQYF
TRBD1	TRBV4-2	TRBJ2-1	-	TGTGCCAGCAGCCAATCACCTCCAGGGGGACCGTATAGGTTGGGGCCCCATGAGCAGTTCTTC	CASSQSPPGGPYRLGPHEQFF
-	TRBV11-2	TRBJ1-2	many	TGTGCCAGCAGCTCAATCGGGCGGACATCTAACTATGGCTACACCTTC	CASSSIGRTSNYGYTF
-	TRBV11-2	TRBJ2-7	once	TGTGCCAGCAGCTTAGTCATCGGGGGTGGAGAGCAGTACTTC	CASSLVIGGGEQYF
-	TRBV10-3	TRBJ1-1	-	TGTGCCATCAGGAGCGGTGTCGGGTCAAGGGTCACTGAAGCTTTCTTT	CAIRSGVGSRVTEAFF
-	TRBV2	TRBJ1-3	-	TGTGCCAGCATCTTCCAGGGGACTGGAAACACCATATATTTT	CASIFQGTGNTIYF
TRBD1	TRBV11-1	TRBJ2-7	-	TGTGCCAGCAGCCCAGGGGGCCGGGGTAGCAGACGCTACGAGCAGTACTTC	CASSPGGRGSRRYEQYF
-	TRBV6-1	TRBJ2-1	-	TGTGCCAGCTGCCCTTCGGGCGAACGTGAGCAGTTCTTC	CASCPSGEREQFF
-	TRBV19	TRBJ1-2	-	TGTGCCAGTAGTCGGACATGGGGACCCTATGGCTACACCTTC	CASSRTWGPYGYTF
-	TRBV28	TRBJ2-1	once	TGTGCCAGCAGTTTTGGAGTTTATGAGCAGTTCTTC	CASSFGVYEQFF
TRBD2	TRBV7-8	TRBJ2-1	few	TGTGCCAGCAGCTTAGACCAGGTTAGCGGGAGTCTGTTCTTC	CASSLDQVSGSLFF
-	TRBV28	TRBJ1-1	-	TGTGCCAGCGGAAACCGACGAGGGGGCACTGAAGCTTTCTTT	CASGNRRGGTEAFF
-	TRBV7-2	TRBJ1-1	-	TGTGCCAGCAGCCAAGTTGGCGACACTGAAGCTTTCTTT	CASSQVGDTEAFF
-	TRBV7-2	TRBJ2-1	-	TGTGCCAGCAGCTTAGGACCCGGGACAAGTGGTGAGCAGTTCTTC	CASSLGPGTSGEQFF
-	TRBV30	TRBJ1-1	-	TGTGCCTGGAGTCAGGTCGGACCAGCTTTCTTT	CAWSQVGPAFF
TRBD1	TRBV9	TRBJ1-2	-	TGTGCCAGCAGCGTAAGCTTCGACAGGGGGAACTATGGCTACACCTTC	CASSVSFDRGNYGYTF
-	TRBV4-1	TRBJ1-4	-	TGCGCCAGCAGAGCGATCGGGCTTCCGAGCCCTTCGGGAAAACTGTTTTTT	CASRAIGLPSPSGKLFF
-	TRBV6-1	TRBJ2-5	-	TGTGCCAGCAGTGCAGGGTGGGAGACCCAGTACTTC	CASSAGWETQYF
TRBD1	TRBV4-1	TRBJ1-5	many	TGCGCCAGCAGCCAGCCGGACAGGGCGGCTAATCAGCCCCAGCATTTT	CASSQPDRAANQPQHF
-	TRBV10-3	TRBJ2-1	few	TGTGCCATCAGTAAGACAGACAATGAGCAGTTCTTC	CAISKTDNEQFF
-	TRBV7-9	TRBJ2-5	-	TGTGCCAGCAGCTTTTCTTTATTACAAGAGACCCAGTACTTC	CASSFSLLQETQYF
-	TRBV5-6	TRBJ2-2	-	TGTGCCAGCAGCCCCCCCACGCCGACCGGGGAGCTGTTTTTT	CASSPPTPTGELFF
-	TRBV10-3	TRBJ1-5	few	TGTGCCATCAAAGGCCAGAGCAATCAGCCCCAGCATTTT	CAIKGQSNQPQHF
-	TRBV7-2	TRBJ2-7	-	TGTGCCAGCAGCTTAGATGGCAGGGCGGCCTACGAGCAGTACTTC	CASSLDGRAAYEQYF
-	TRBV21-1	TRBJ2-1	few	TGTGCCAGCAGCAAAGCGAGGGGTGGCAATGAGCAGTTCTTC	CASSKARGGNEQFF
-	TRBV19	TRBJ2-5	-	TGTGCCACCTCGGACAGAAAAGAGACCCAGTACTTC	CATSDRKETQYF
-	TRBV7-2	TRBJ1-1	-	TGTGCCAGCAGCCCGGGGTTCATGAACACTGAAGCTTTCTTT	CASSPGFMNTEAFF
TRBD2	TRBV7-2	TRBJ2-7	-	TGTGCCAGCAGCTTAGACGGGGGGATATACGAGCAGTACTTC	CASSLDGGIYEQYF
TRBD1	TRBV7-2	TRBJ1-5	once	TGTGCCAGCAGCTCGGACAGGGGAAATCAGCCCCAGCATTTT	CASSSDRGNQPQHF
-	TRBV4-1	TRBJ1-1	-	TGCGCCAGCAGCCAAGATACGGGGAACACTGAAGCTTTCTTT	CASSQDTGNTEAFF
TRBD2	TRBV4-2	TRBJ2-2	-	TGTGCCAGCAGCCCGGGGGGGGCTAGCGTTTACACCGGGGAGCTGTTTTTT	CASSPGGASVYTGELFF
-	TRBV6-1	TRBJ1-2	-	TGTGCCAGCAGAGCAGGGGCCGGGGTTTATGGCTACACCTTC	CASRAGAGVYGYTF
-	TRBV7-2	TRBJ1-2	-	TGTGCCAGCAGCCAGGGTCAAGCTAGTGGCTACACCTTC	CASSQGQASGYTF
TRBD2	TRBV4-2	TRBJ2-3	few	TGTGCCAGCAGCCGACTAGCCAACACAGATACGCAGTATTTT	CASSRLANTDTQYF
-	TRBV10-3	TRBJ1-1	-	TGTGCCATCACCCGGGACACCTTGAACACTGAAGCTTTCTTT	CAITRDTLNTEAFF
-	TRBV5-1	TRBJ2-1	-	TGCGCCAGCAGCTCCCCTAGATCCCACGAGCAGTTCTTC	CASSSPRSHEQFF
-	TRBV4-1	TRBJ1-3	-	TGCGCCAGCAGCCAAACTGGGGAGCGCTCTGGAAACACCATATATTTT	CASSQTGERSGNTIYF
-	TRBV5-1	TRBJ2-3	-	TGCGCCAGCAGCATAGGGGACACAGATACGCAGTATTTT	CASSIGDTDTQYF
-	TRBV7-8	TRBJ1-1	-	TGTGCCAGCAGCTCGTCAAGGGGGAGTGAAGCTTTCTTT	CASSSSRGSEAFF
-	TRBV7-2	TRBJ1-3	-	TGTGCCAGCCGTGCCACAGGGCTCGGAAACACCATATATTTT	CASRATGLGNTIYF
-	TRBV15	TRBJ2-7	-	TGTGCCACCAGCAGAGAGGGCAGGGGCTACGAGCAGTACTTC	CATSREGRGYEQYF
-	TRBV7-2	TRBJ1-2	-	TGTGCCAGCAGCTGGAAGAACTATGGCTACACCTTC	CASSWKNYGYTF
-	TRBV28	TRBJ1-2	once	TGTGCCAGCAGTCTGAACCGATTGGGGGGCTACACCTTC	CASSLNRLGGYTF
TRBD2	TRBV7-2	TRBJ2-1	-	TGTGCCAGCAGCCTCTTTTCGGGAGGAAATGAGCAGTTCTTC	CASSLFSGGNEQFF
-	TRBV7-9	TRBJ1-4	-	TGTGCCAGCAGCCCGAGGACGGGGTTGAGCGTTTTGGGTGAAAAACTGTTTTTT	CASSPRTGLSVLGEKLFF
-	TRBV27	TRBJ1-6	-	TGTGCCAGCAGTCCATGGGGTAACGGGGGGGTTAATTCACCCCTCCACTTT	CASSPWGNGGVNSPLHF
-	TRBV27	TRBJ2-1	-	TGTGCCAGCAGGGTGGGGGCTAGCTCCTACAATGAGCAGTTCTTC	CASRVGASSYNEQFF
-	TRBV28	TRBJ2-2	-	TGTGCCAGCACGGAAGGGGGGGCGCGAACCGGGGAGCTGTTTTTT	CASTEGGARTGELFF
-	TRBV4-2	TRBJ2-6	-	TGTGCCAGCAGCCACGGACGGTACTCTGGGGCCAACGTCCTGACTTTC	CASSHGRYSGANVLTF
TRBD1	TRBV28	TRBJ2-7	-	TGTGCCAGCAGTTTCCTCGGGACAGGGTCGTACGAGCAGTACTTC	CASSFLGTGSYEQYF